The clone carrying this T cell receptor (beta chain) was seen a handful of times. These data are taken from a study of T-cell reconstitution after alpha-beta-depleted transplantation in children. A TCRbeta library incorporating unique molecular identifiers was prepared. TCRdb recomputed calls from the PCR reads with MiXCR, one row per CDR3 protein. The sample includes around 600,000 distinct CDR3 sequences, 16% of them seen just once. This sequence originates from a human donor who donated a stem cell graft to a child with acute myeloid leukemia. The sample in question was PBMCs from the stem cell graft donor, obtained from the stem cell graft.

The CDR3: CATSRDGTGVRTEAFF. The CDR3 DNA reads TGTGCCACCAGCAGAGATGGGACAGGGGTAAGAACTGAAGCTTTCTTT. The chain links TRBV15 to TRBJ1-1, with TRBD1 identical over 10 bases. This CDR3 region has 16 residues. Germline V gene sequence: CDR1 LNHNV, CDR2 YYDKDF (reference sequence). V gave up 0 bases and J gave up 5 bases; unmatched junction bases: 6.